This T cell receptor (beta chain) was found in a study of OX40 agonist ivuxolimab in advanced cancers. On this clone itself: The antigen is undetermined.

Study-wide findings and caveats: Clonal expansion from baseline to week 6 occurred in both CD4+ and CD8+ T cells.

CDR3 size: 18 residues. Germline V lookup: CDR1 LNHDA, CDR2 SQIVND (reference sequence). Germline trimming cut 0 bases from V and 3 bases from J; bases unmatched to any gene: 6. Sequencing used immunoSEQ multiplex PCR; TCRdb keeps in-frame clones, though not all of them. Among about 64,000 clones, around 84% were seen once, and the ten largest hold just under 5%. The sample consisted of CD4+ or CD8+ T cells sorted from blood, taken in a trial of the OX40 agonist ivuxolimab. The sequence was obtained from an adult with an advanced solid tumor such as melanoma, head and neck, liver or kidney cancer. The rearrangement links TRBV19 to TRBJ2-3; 13 positions match TRBD2. For the CDR3, the DNA is TGTGCCAGTAGTATAGACGGACTAGCGGGAGTCGGTACAGATACGCAGTATTTT. Amino acid sequence: CASSIDGLAGVGTDTQYF. The complete variable domain, with remaining parts taken from reference TRBV19 and TRBJ2-3, reads DGGITQSPKYLFRKEGQNVTLSCEQNLNHDAMYWYRQDPGQGLRLIYYSQIVNDFQKGDIAEGYSVSREKKESFPLTVTSAQKNPTAFYLCASSIDGLAGVGTDTQYFGPGTRLTVL.